The TCR beta chain under discussion was sequenced for a study of patients and donors after allogeneic stem cell transplantation. CDR1 is DFQATT, CDR2 SNEGSKA, per germline (reference sequence). V was shortened by 6 bases and J by 3 bases, with 14 bases between the two germline ends. CDR3 length: 13 residues. Using its own MiXCR run on the RT-PCR reads, TCRdb lists one record per CDR3 protein. The repertoire holds hundreds of thousands of distinct CDR3 sequences, roughly 16% seen once, with around 7.2% in the top ten. The V and J genes are TRBV20-1 and TRBJ1-2; D perhaps matches TRBD1 (5 bases). Sequenced sample: blood, either unsorted or a sorted T cell fraction (not recorded which). The TCR originated in a human donor who was either an allogeneic HSCT recipient or a stem cell or donor lymphocyte infusion donor (not recorded which). It is not recorded whose cells these are; they may come from a transplant donor. The CDR3 region is CSAERGGYYGYTF. In DNA form, the CDR3 reads TGCAGTGCCGAGCGGGGGGGATACTATGGCTACACCTTC.